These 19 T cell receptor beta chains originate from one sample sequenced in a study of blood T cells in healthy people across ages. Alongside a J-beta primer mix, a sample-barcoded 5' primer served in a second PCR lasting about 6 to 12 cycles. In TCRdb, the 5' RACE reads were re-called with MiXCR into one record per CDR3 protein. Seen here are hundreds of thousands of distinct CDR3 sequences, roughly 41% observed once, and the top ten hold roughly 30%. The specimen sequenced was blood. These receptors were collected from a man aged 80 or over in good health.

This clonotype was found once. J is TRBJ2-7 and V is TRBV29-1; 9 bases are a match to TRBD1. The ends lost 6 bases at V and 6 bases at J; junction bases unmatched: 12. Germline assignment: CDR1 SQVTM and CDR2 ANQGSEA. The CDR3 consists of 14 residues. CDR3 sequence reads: CSVRPGQGWREQYF. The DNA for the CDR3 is TGCAGCGTACGGCCGGGACAGGGATGGCGCGAGCAGTACTTC.

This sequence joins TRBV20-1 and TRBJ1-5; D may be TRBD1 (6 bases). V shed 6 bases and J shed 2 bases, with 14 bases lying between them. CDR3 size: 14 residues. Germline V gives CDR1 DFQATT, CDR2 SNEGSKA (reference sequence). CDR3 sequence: CSAVQGLGNQPQHF. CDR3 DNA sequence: TGCAGTGCCGTACAGGGTTTGGGCAATCAGCCCCAGCATTTT.

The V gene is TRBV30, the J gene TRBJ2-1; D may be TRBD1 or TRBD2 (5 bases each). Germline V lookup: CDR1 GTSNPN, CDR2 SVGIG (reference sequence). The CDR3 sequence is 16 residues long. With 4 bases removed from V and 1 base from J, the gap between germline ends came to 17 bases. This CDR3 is CAWKGDVWGSYNEQFF. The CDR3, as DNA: TGTGCCTGGAAAGGGGACGTCTGGGGGTCCTACAATGAGCAGTTCTTC.

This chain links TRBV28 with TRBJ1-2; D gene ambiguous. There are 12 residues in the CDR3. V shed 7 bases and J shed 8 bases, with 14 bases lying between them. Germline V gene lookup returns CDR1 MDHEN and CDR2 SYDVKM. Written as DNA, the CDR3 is TGTGCCAGCAACCTAATGGGGTTGGGCTACACCTTC. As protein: CASNLMGLGYTF.

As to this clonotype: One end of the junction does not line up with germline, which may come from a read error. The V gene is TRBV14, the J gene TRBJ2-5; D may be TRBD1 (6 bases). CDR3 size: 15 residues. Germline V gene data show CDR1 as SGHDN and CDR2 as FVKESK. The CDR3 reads CASSQDRGFQETQYF. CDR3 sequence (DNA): TGTGCCAGCAGCCAAGACAGGGGATTCCAAGAGACCCAATACTTC.

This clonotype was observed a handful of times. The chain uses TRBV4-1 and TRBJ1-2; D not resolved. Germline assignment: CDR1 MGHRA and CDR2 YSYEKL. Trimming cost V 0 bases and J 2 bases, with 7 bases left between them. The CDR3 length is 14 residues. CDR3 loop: CASSQDTVNYGYTF. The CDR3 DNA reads TGCGCCAGCAGCCAAGATACAGTGAACTATGGCTACACCTTC.

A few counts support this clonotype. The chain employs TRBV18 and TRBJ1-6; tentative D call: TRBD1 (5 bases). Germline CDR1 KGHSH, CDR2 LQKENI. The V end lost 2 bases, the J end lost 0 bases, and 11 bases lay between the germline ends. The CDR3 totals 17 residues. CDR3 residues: CASSPVPGSSYNSPLHF. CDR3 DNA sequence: TGTGCCAGCTCACCAGTTCCAGGGAGCTCCTATAATTCACCCCTCCACTTT.

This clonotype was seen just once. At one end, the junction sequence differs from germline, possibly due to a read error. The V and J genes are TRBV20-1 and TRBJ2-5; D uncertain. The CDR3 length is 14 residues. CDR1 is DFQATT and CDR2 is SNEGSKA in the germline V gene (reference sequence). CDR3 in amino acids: CSALTPLYQESQYF. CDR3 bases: TGCAGTGCTCTCACACCCCTGTACCAAGAGTCCCAGTACTTC.

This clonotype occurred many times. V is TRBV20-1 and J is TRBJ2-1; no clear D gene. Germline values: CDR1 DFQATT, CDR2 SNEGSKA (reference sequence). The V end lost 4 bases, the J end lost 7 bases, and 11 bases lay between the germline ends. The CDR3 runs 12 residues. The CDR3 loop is CSANLGVNEQFF. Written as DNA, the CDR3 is TGCAGTGCTAACCTTGGAGTAAATGAGCAGTTCTTC.

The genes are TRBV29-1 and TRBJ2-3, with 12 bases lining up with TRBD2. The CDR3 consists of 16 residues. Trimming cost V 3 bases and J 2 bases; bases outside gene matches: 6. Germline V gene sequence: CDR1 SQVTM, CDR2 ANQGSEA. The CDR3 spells CSVDTSGRRYTDTQYF. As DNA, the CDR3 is TGCAGCGTTGACACTAGCGGGAGGCGCTACACAGATACGCAGTATTTT.

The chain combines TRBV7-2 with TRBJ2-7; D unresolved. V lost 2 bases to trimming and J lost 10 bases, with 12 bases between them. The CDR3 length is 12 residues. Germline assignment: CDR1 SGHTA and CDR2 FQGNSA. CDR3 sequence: CASSLTLLEQYF. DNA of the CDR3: TGTGCCAGCAGCTTAACCCTCCTTGAACAGTACTTC.

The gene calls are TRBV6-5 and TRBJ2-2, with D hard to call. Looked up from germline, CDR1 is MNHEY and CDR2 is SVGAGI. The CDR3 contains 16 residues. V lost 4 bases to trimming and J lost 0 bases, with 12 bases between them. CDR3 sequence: CASSSLSAANTGELFF. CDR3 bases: TGTGCCAGCAGTTCCCTCTCCGCGGCGAACACCGGGGAGCTGTTTTTT.

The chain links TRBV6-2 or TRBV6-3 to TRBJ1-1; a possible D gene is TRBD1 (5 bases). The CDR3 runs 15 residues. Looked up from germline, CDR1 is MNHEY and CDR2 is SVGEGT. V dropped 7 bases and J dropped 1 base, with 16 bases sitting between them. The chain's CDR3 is CASNQGGLTNTEAFF. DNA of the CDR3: TGTGCCAGCAACCAGGGAGGTTTGACGAACACTGAAGCTTTCTTT.

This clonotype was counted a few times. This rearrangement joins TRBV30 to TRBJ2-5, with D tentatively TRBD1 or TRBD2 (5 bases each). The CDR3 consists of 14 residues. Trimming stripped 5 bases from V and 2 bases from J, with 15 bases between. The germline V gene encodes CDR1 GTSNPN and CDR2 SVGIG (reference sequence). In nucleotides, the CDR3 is TGTGCCTGGGAAACCGGGACGGAACAAGAGACCCAGTACTTC. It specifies CAWETGTEQETQYF.

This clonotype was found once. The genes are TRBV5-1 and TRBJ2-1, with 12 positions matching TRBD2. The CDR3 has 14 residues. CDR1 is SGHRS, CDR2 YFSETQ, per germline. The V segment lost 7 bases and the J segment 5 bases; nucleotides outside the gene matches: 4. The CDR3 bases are TGCGCCAGCTCGACTAGCGGGGGACACAATGAGCAGTTCTTC. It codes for CASSTSGGHNEQFF. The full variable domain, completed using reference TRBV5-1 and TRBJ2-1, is KAGVTQTPRYLIKTRGQQVTLSCSPISGHRSVSWYQQTPGQGLQFLFEYFSETQRNKGNFPGRFSGRQFSNSRSEMNVSTLELGDSALYLCASSTSGGHNEQFFGPGTRLTVL.

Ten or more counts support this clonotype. CDR3 in amino acids: CASSLGANLNEQFF. The CDR3 DNA reads as TGTGCCAGCAGTTTAGGCGCTAACCTGAATGAGCAGTTCTTC. The J gene is TRBJ2-1, the V gene TRBV12-3 or TRBV12-4, with D uncertain. The V and J ends lost 1 base and 7 bases respectively, with 11 bases between them. CDR3 length equals 14 residues.

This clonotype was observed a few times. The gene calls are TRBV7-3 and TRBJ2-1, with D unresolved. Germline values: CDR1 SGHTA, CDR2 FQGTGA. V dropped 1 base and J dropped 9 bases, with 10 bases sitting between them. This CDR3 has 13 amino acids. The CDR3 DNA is TGTGCCAGCAGCTTAATGCGTATTAGTGAGCAGTTCTTC. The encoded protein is CASSLMRISEQFF.

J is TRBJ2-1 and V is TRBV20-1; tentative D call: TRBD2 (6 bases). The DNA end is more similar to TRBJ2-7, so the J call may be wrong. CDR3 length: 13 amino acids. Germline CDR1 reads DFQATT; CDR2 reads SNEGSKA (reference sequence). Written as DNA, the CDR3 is TGCAGTGCCGGTGGGGGGACCTACAATGAGCAGTACTTC. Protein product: CSAGGGTYNEQYF.

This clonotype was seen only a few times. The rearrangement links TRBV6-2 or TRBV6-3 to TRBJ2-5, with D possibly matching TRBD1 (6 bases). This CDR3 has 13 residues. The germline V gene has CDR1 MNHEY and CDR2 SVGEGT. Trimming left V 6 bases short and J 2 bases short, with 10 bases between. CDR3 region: CASRGTRQETQYF. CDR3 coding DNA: TGTGCCAGCAGGGGGACAAGACAAGAGACCCAGTACTTC.